This TCR beta chain appears in the sequencing data of a study of CD8+CD57+ T cells in acquired aplastic anemia. Study-level points and caveats: Levels of CD8+ Simpson's diversity were not significantly distinct in patients versus controls.

Of note for this clonotype: Its antigen is not identified.

The use of genomic DNA as template underpinned the TCR beta VDJ and CDR3 profiling. One entry per CDR3 protein results from TCRdb running MiXCR on the reads. Among hundreds of thousands of distinct CDR3 sequences listed, around a third were seen once. Patients chosen for sequencing had CD8+CD57+ cells that had expanded, as shown by flow cytometry. No therapy was given to patients before blood sampling. CDR3 length equals 15 residues. Germline V gives CDR1 LNHNV, CDR2 YYDKDF (reference sequence). The trim removed 3 bases at V and 8 bases at J, leaving 8 bases unmatched. This clonotype was sampled from a human donor with aplastic anemia. The J gene is TRBJ1-2, the V gene TRBV15; 11 nucleotides align to TRBD1. Sequencing was carried out using sorted CD4+, CD8+, or CD8+CD57+ T cells (not recorded which) from PBMCs. The CDR3 reads CATSRETGTGGGYTF. The CDR3 DNA follows: TGTGCCACCAGCAGGGAAACCGGGACAGGGGGAGGCTACACCTTC.